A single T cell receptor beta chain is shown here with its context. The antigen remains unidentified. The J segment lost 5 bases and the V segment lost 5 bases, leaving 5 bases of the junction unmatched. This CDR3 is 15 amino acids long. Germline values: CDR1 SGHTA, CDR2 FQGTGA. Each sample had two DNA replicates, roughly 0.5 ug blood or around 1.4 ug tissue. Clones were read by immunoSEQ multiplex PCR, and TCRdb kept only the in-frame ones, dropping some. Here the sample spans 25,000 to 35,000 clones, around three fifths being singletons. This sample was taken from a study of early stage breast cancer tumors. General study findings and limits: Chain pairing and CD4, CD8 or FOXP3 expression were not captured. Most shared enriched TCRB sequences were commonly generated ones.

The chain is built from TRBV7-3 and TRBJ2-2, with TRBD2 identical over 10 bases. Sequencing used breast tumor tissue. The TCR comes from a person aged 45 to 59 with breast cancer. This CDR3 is CASSKRTSGTGELFF. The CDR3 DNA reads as TGTGCCAGCAGCAAGAGGACTAGCGGAACCGGGGAGCTGTTTTTT. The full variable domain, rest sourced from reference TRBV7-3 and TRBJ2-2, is GAGVSQTPSNKVTEKGKYVELRCDPISGHTALYWYRQSLGQGPEFLIYFQGTGAADDSGLPNDRFFAVRPEGSVSTLKIQRTERGDSAVYLCASSKRTSGTGELFFGEGSRLTVL.